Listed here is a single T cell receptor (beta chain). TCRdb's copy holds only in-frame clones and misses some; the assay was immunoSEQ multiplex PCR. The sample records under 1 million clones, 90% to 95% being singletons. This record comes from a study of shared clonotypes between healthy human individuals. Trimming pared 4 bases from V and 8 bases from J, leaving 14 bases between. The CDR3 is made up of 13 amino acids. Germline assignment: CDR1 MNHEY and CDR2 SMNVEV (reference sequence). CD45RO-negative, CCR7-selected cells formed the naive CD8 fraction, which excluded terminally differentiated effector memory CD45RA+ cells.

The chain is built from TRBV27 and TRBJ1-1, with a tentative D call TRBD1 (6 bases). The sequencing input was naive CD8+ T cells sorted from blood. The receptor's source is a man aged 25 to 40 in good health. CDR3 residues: CASSWGAGKEAFF. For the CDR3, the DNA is TGTGCCAGCAGTTGGGGGGCGGGGAAGGAAGCTTTCTTT.